Presented here are 5 T cell receptor beta chains from one specimen sequenced in a study of metastatic and nonmetastatic thyroid tumors. Ahead of thyroid surgery, no patient had received treatment of any kind. TCRdb recomputed clones from the PCR reads via MiXCR. Seen here are around 20,000 clones, around a sixth observed once, and the top ten hold approximately 17%. The material sequenced was blood. The receptors originated from a male donor with papillary thyroid cancer or a benign thyroid nodule (not recorded which). Some clones in this sample may be carry-over from other donors' samples.

In regard to this clone: The junction departs from the called germline gene at one end, perhaps through a read error. The chain combines TRBV13 with TRBJ2-7; possibly TRBD1 or TRBD2 for D (5 bases each). The germline V gene encodes CDR1 PRHDT and CDR2 FYEKMQ (reference sequence). The CDR3 loop spans 13 amino acids. CDR3 DNA sequence: TGTGGCAGCGTTGGGGACGAATCCTACGAGCAGTACTTC. Protein product: CGSVGDESYEQYF.

The chain uses TRBV28 and TRBJ2-3, with D possibly TRBD1 on 5 matching bases. Trimming cost V 1 base and J 2 bases, with 13 bases left between them. The CDR3 extends over 16 amino acids. From germline, CDR1 is MDHEN and CDR2 SYDVKM. The CDR3: CASSLSGQRLTDTQYF. Here the CDR3 DNA reads TGTGCCAGCAGTTTATCAGGGCAACGACTCACAGATACGCAGTATTTT.

The chain employs TRBV11-3 and TRBJ2-3; D could derive from TRBD1 or TRBD2 (7 bases each). This CDR3 has 15 residues. CDR1 is SGHNT, CDR2 YENEEA, per germline. V lost 2 bases to trimming and J lost 5 bases, with 14 bases between them. CDR3 in DNA: TGTGCCAGCAGCTTACGGCAGGGGGGGGTAGATACGCAGTATTTT. Translation gives CASSLRQGGVDTQYF.

There are many counts of this clone. J is TRBJ1-6 and V is TRBV20-1; 7 nucleotides align to TRBD1. This CDR3 has 13 residues. V was clipped by 5 bases and J by 5 bases; unmatched bases: 3. Germline assignment: CDR1 DFQATT and CDR2 SNEGSKA (reference sequence). This chain's CDR3 is CSAPGTDNSPLHF. DNA of the CDR3: TGCAGTGCTCCCGGGACAGATAATTCACCCCTCCACTTT.

This clone was counted at least ten times. This chain links TRBV5-1 with TRBJ1-2; D gene unclear. This CDR3 is 13 amino acids long. Trimming shortened V by 0 bases and J by 1 base, and 4 bases separated the two germline ends. Germline V lookup: CDR1 SGHRS, CDR2 YFSETQ. Written as DNA, the CDR3 is TGCGCCAGCAGCTTGGGGGGTAACTATGGCTACACCTTC. This gives the protein CASSLGGNYGYTF.